These T cell receptor beta chains were read from a single sample in a study of human T cells and chemical hapten exposure. TCRdb re-derived calls from the RACE reads in MiXCR, one entry per CDR3 protein. In the table there are approximately 90,000 distinct CDR3 sequences, 7.5% to 9.5% of which are singletons. The sequencing used whole blood, collected in connection with sensitization to the hapten diphenylcyclopropenone (DPC). Source of these receptors: a man aged 35-49 years with alopecia areata. Some clones in this sample may be carry-over from other donors' samples. Each CDR3 is given with its conserved first and last residue. D genes are given only for firm matches. The listing skips clone size in some rows; elsewhere it reads once, few, many or a size class.

D,V,size,J,CDR3,DNA
NA,TRBV25-1,NA,TRBJ2-7,CASSGGPVYEQYF,TGTGCCAGCAGTGGTGGCCCAGTCTACGAGCAGTACTTC
TRBD2,TRBV6-5,NA,TRBJ2-3,CASSYLAGVRDTQYF,TGTGCCAGCAGTTACCTAGCGGGAGTTAGAGATACGCAGTATTTT
TRBD2,TRBV4-1,few,TRBJ2-1,CASSLTSGSYNEQFF,TGCGCCAGCAGTCTCACTAGCGGGAGTTACAATGAGCAGTTCTTC
NA,TRBV29-1,few,TRBJ2-1,CSVEGSSNEQFF,TGCAGCGTTGAAGGGAGTTCTAATGAGCAGTTCTTC
NA,TRBV6-5,few,TRBJ2-1,CASSSRGQQFF,TGTGCCAGCAGTTCCAGGGGACAGCAGTTCTTC
TRBD1,TRBV10-3,NA,TRBJ1-6,CAISRDRDSPLHF,TGTGCCATCAGCCGGGACAGGGACTCACCCCTCCACTTT
TRBD1,TRBV6-2/TRBV6-3,many,TRBJ1-5,CASKSGTGSPNQPQHF,TGTGCCAGCAAAAGCGGGACAGGGAGTCCCAATCAGCCCCAGCATTTT
NA,TRBV20-1,many,TRBJ2-7,CSAPDSTYEQYF,TGCAGTGCTCCGGACAGCACTTACGAGCAGTACTTC
TRBD2,TRBV28,NA,TRBJ2-2,CASRKTSGYTGELFF,TGTGCCAGCAGGAAGACTAGCGGTTACACCGGGGAGCTGTTTTTT
NA,TRBV5-1,NA,TRBJ2-6,CASSLEVRSGANVLTF,TGCGCCAGCAGCTTGGAAGTCCGCTCTGGGGCCAACGTCCTGACTTTC
NA,TRBV10-3,few,TRBJ2-5,CAISGDRLQETQYF,TGTGCCATCAGCGGGGACCGCCTCCAAGAGACCCAGTACTTC
NA,TRBV19,NA,TRBJ1-4,CASRSGATNEKLFF,TGTGCCAGTAGAAGTGGTGCAACTAATGAAAAACTGTTTTTT
NA,TRBV12-3/TRBV12-4,many,TRBJ2-7,CASSYLWEQYF,TGTGCCAGCAGTTACCTGTGGGAGCAGTACTTC
NA,TRBV14,NA,TRBJ1-1,CASSQDLNTEAFF,TGTGCCAGCAGCCAAGATTTAAACACTGAAGCTTTCTTT
TRBD1,TRBV6-2/TRBV6-3,few,TRBJ2-1,CASSRRTGSSYNEQFF,TGTGCCAGCAGTCGTCGGACAGGTAGCTCCTACAATGAGCAGTTCTTC
NA,TRBV7-2,NA,TRBJ2-3,CASSSDGYTDTQYF,TGTGCCAGCAGCTCCGACGGATACACAGATACGCAGTATTTT
NA,TRBV24-1,NA,TRBJ2-2,CATSDLVTDGDGELFF,TGTGCCACCAGTGATTTGGTGACCGACGGCGACGGGGAGCTGTTTTTT
NA,TRBV27,few,TRBJ2-5,CASSLQGGGTQYF,TGTGCCAGCAGTTTACAGGGGGGGGGGACCCAGTACTTC
NA,TRBV5-1,many,TRBJ2-3,CASSLETSTDTQYF,TGCGCCAGCAGCTTGGAGACTAGCACAGATACGCAGTATTTT
TRBD2,TRBV28,many,TRBJ2-3,CASSLWASGTTDTQYF,TGTGCCAGCAGTTTATGGGCTAGCGGAACCACAGATACGCAGTATTTT
NA,TRBV28,few,TRBJ2-3,CASSHRPRRATDTQYF,TGTGCCAGCAGCCACCGGCCCCGCCGGGCCACAGATACGCAGTATTTT
TRBD1,TRBV9,NA,TRBJ1-6,CASSEGTGTASVGSPLHF,TGTGCCAGCAGCGAGGGGACAGGGACAGCTTCCGTGGGTTCACCCCTCCACTTT
NA,TRBV28,NA,TRBJ2-7,CASSSVGPFYEQYF,TGTGCCAGCAGTTCCGTAGGGCCATTTTACGAGCAGTACTTC
NA,TRBV28,many,TRBJ1-2,CASSFPLGTYYGYTF,TGTGCCAGCAGTTTCCCCCTCGGGACGTATTATGGCTACACCTTC
NA,TRBV6-1,many,TRBJ2-6,CASSEVSGTSPGANVLTF,TGTGCCAGCAGTGAAGTGTCAGGGACCTCTCCTGGGGCCAACGTCCTGACTTTC
TRBD2,TRBV4-3,few,TRBJ2-1,CASSQVREVNEQFF,TGCGCCAGCAGCCAAGTCCGGGAGGTTAATGAGCAGTTCTTC
NA,TRBV4-3,few,TRBJ2-7,CASSQDSSGTVGQYF,TGCGCCAGCAGCCAAGACTCCAGCGGGACAGTAGGGCAGTACTTC
NA,TRBV28,once,TRBJ1-5,CASTRSTGPQHF,TGTGCCAGCACCAGATCCACGGGGCCCCAGCATTTT
NA,TRBV29-1,many,TRBJ1-3,CSGRTLLGNTIYF,TGCAGCGGAAGGACATTGTTAGGAAACACCATATATTTT
TRBD1,TRBV29-1,many,TRBJ2-3,CSVLHDRGETDTQYF,TGCAGCGTACTACACGACAGGGGGGAGACAGATACGCAGTATTTT
NA,TRBV29-1,few,TRBJ2-2,CSVQRTGELFF,TGCAGCGTGCAAAGGACCGGGGAGCTGTTTTTT
NA,TRBV14,few,TRBJ2-5,CAPAGAEDRQETQYF,TGTGCCCCAGCAGGAGCCGAAGACAGGCAAGAGACCCAGTACTTC
TRBD1,TRBV6-5,NA,TRBJ1-1,CASSYAGQGMTEAFF,TGTGCCAGCAGTTACGCGGGACAGGGGATGACTGAAGCTTTCTTT
TRBD2,TRBV28,NA,TRBJ2-3,CASSLVSSGRGTADTQYF,TGTGCCAGCAGTTTGGTCTCTAGCGGGAGAGGAACCGCAGATACGCAGTATTTT
NA,TRBV5-8,NA,TRBJ1-3,CASSHTLHTIYF,TGTGCCAGCAGCCATACCCTCCACACCATATATTTT
NA,TRBV15,few,TRBJ2-3,CATSRDPERRSTDTQYF,TGTGCCACCAGCAGAGATCCCGAGCGGCGTAGCACAGATACGCAGTATTTT
TRBD1,TRBV29-1,many,TRBJ1-1,CSARQGGTEAFF,TGCAGCGCGCGACAGGGAGGCACTGAAGCTTTCTTT
TRBD1,TRBV28,NA,TRBJ2-3,CASSTGTGRRNTQYF,TGTGCCAGCAGTACCGGGACAGGGCGCAGAAATACGCAGTATTTT
NA,TRBV20-1,many,TRBJ1-5,CSARPQDSGPQHF,TGCAGTGCTAGACCTCAAGACAGTGGGCCCCAGCATTTT
NA,TRBV4-3,few,TRBJ2-5,CASSQNPGSYQETQYF,TGCGCCAGCAGCCAAAATCCGGGTTCGTACCAAGAGACCCAGTACTTC
TRBD1,TRBV12-5,many,TRBJ2-7,CASGLVVRGLDEQYF,TGTGCTAGTGGTTTGGTGGTCAGGGGGCTGGACGAGCAGTACTTC
TRBD2,TRBV3-1,few,TRBJ2-1,CASSQPGLAGVVEQFF,TGTGCCAGCAGCCAGCCGGGACTAGCGGGAGTAGTTGAGCAGTTCTTC
NA,TRBV29-1,many,TRBJ1-1,CSVRRQAALNTEAFF,TGCAGCGTGAGGAGGCAGGCCGCCTTGAACACTGAAGCTTTCTTT